This TCR beta chain was sequenced during a study of T cells in Graves' hyperthyroidism and ophthalmopathy. Overall study results and limits: Ophthalmopathy, which appeared later, was predicted by the model a median roughly 6.4 months before onset.

A note on this clonotype: Its cognate antigen is unknown.

RNA transcripts were the template for amplifying TCR beta CDR3 regions. HTBI primers were the set used in a first-round RT-PCR of the TCR CDR3. MiXCR, run by TCRdb on the multiplex PCR reads, gives a single entry per CDR3 protein. The sample consists of 500,000 to 750,000 distinct CDR3 sequences, 46% of them appearing once. V was cut by 6 bases and J by 2 bases, with 16 bases left in between. The CDR3 runs 15 residues. Germline-derived CDR1 and CDR2 are SNHLY and FYNNEI. Patients were aged 18 to 65, had disease duration under 2 months, and had newly diagnosed hyperthyroidism. The rearrangement uses TRBV2 and TRBJ1-1; no firm D call. The sequenced sample consisted of peripheral blood or thyroid tissue (not recorded which). The source is a young woman with Graves' hyperthyroidism. The DNA of the CDR3 is TGTGCCAGCAGGTCGACACATTCTGGAAACACTGAAGCTTTCTTT. As protein: CASRSTHSGNTEAFF. Complete variable domain (other parts from reference TRBV2 and TRBJ1-1): EPEVTQTPSHQVTQMGQEVILRCVPISNHLYFYWYRQILGQKVEFLVSFYNNEISEKSEIFDDQFSVERPDGSNFTLKIRSTKLEDSAMYFCASRSTHSGNTEAFFGQGTRLTVV.